This TCR beta chain stems from a study of CD8 T cells in Susac syndrome. General observations from the study: The relatively small number of individuals in the TCR sequencing and HLA analysis was acknowledged by the study.

Germline CDR1 and CDR2: MNHEY and SMNVEV (reference sequence). The V segment lost 0 bases and the J segment 2 bases; nucleotides outside the gene matches: 4. The CDR3 is 15 residues long. From blood CD8+ and CD4+ T cells, TCR beta sequences were generated. Multiple sclerosis controls were treatment-naive patients with stable or active relapsing-remitting disease. Negative isolation yielded the CD8+ and CD4+ T cells, while FACS enriched the TEMRA cells. Remarks on this clonotype: Its specificity is unknown.

Roughly 0.45 to 1 ug RNA was reverse transcribed with random hexamers. TCRdb re-called the immunoSEQ multiplex PCR reads with MiXCR, one entry per CDR3 protein. The sample consists of around 160,000 distinct CDR3 sequences, approximately 95% of them appearing once. The chain couples TRBV27 to TRBJ2-7; 7 bases align to TRBD1. Material for sequencing was CD4+ T cells from PBMCs. This TCR derives from a human donor with multiple sclerosis. The CDR3 is CASSLSTGVTYEQYF. The CDR3, as DNA: TGTGCCAGCAGTTTATCCACAGGGGTTACCTACGAGCAGTACTTC.